This TCR beta chain was sequenced for a study of blood T cell repertoires in COVID-19. Recruitment covered fewer than 25 US areas and drew participants whose ages spanned roughly 18 to 89 years. Cohort allocation depended upon clinical history that participants reported. Donors in Cohort 3 counted as recovered after two negative PCRs, clearance, or symptom resolution. The germline CDR1 and CDR2 sequences are SGHAT and FQDESV (reference sequence). This CDR3 is built from 14 residues. V was pared by 1 base and J by 4 bases, with 9 bases between. Assay: immunoSEQ multiplex PCR; the TCRdb copy retains only in-frame clones and omits some. This table has around 240,000 clones, approximately 85% appearing once.

The sequence derives from a woman in her fifties or sixties who had recovered from COVID-19. The V gene is TRBV11-1, the J gene TRBJ2-3, with a tentative D call TRBD2 (5 bases). The sequenced sample consisted of PBMCs or T cells enriched from blood (not recorded which). Here the CDR3 DNA reads TGTGCCAGCAGCTTAGTTGGAGGCGCAGATACGCAGTATTTT. It encodes CASSLVGGADTQYF. Drawing the rest from reference TRBV11-1 and TRBJ2-3, the complete variable domain is EAEVAQSPRYKITEKSQAVAFWCDPISGHATLYWYRQILGQGPELLVQFQDESVVDDSQLPKDRFSAERLKGVDSTLKIQPAELGDSAMYLCASSLVGGADTQYFGPGTRLTVL.